The present T cell receptor beta chain was sequenced within a study of blood T cell repertoires in COVID-19. Study details: Samples taken during acute and convalescent COVID-19 were collected in the United States, Italy and Spain.

The CDR3 is 14 residues long. J gave up 7 bases and V 4 bases, and 9 bases lay outside the gene matches. The V gene's germline CDR1 is SNHLY and CDR2 FYNNEI. Sequencing used immunoSEQ multiplex PCR; TCRdb keeps in-frame clones, though not all of them. The repertoire consists of around 160,000 clones, with approximately 82% occurring once and the leading ten covering about 15%. The rearrangement joins TRBV2 to TRBJ1-2; 7 nucleotides line up with TRBD1. The origin of this receptor is a human donor with acute or convalescent COVID-19. The donor label of this sample is uncertain. Sequenced material: peripheral blood. The CDR3 sequence: CASSGLGGIGGYTF. As DNA, the CDR3 is TGTGCCAGCAGTGGCCTAGGGGGCATCGGTGGCTACACCTTC.